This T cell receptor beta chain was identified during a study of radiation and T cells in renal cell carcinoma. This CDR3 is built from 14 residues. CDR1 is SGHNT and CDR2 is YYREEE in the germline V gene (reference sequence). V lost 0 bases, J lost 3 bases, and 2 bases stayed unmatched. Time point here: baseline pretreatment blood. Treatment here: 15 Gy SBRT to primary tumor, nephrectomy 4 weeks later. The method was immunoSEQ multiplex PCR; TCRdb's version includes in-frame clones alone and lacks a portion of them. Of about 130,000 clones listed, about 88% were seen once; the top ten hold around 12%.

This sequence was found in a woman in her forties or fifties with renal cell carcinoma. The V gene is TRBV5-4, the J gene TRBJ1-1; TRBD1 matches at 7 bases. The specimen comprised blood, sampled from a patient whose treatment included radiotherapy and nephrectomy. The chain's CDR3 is CASSLDRGDTEAFF. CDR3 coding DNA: TGTGCCAGCAGCTTGGACAGGGGTGACACTGAAGCTTTCTTT.